This passage covers 27 T cell receptor beta chains from one sample sequenced in a study of blood T cell repertoires in COVID-19. TCRdb's table, derived via immunoSEQ multiplex PCR, lists solely in-frame clones and lacks some. The sample holds roughly 150,000 clones, roughly 85% seen once. Sequenced sample: PBMCs or T cells enriched from blood (not recorded which). These receptors were collected from a woman aged 70-85 years in a cohort exposed to, infected with or recovered from COVID-19 (not recorded which).

In DNA, the CDR3 is TGTGCCAGCAGTGGAGAACGGGGTGAGCAGTTCTTC. Amino acids: CASSGERGEQFF. V and J are TRBV2 and TRBJ2-1; perhaps TRBD2 as D (5 bases). Trimming shortened V by 4 bases and J by 9 bases, and 10 bases separated the two germline ends. This CDR3 spans 12 amino acids. Germline CDR1 and CDR2: SNHLY and FYNNEI.

A single count supports this clone. V is TRBV2 and J is TRBJ2-1; 7 bases match TRBD1. Germline-derived CDR1 and CDR2 are SNHLY and FYNNEI. The CDR3 runs 13 residues. J gave up 6 bases and V 6 bases, and 5 bases lay outside the gene matches. The CDR3 DNA follows: TGTGCCAGCAGGACAACAGGGGTCAATGAGCAGTTCTTC. This encodes CASRTTGVNEQFF.

For the CDR3, the DNA is TGTGCCAGCAGCTTAGCGGGAGGGTTAAATTCACCCCTCCACTTT. Amino acids: CASSLAGGLNSPLHF. The V and J genes are TRBV11-3 and TRBJ1-6; D is ambiguous. The V and J ends lost 1 base and 7 bases respectively, with 11 bases between them. Germline V lookup: CDR1 SGHNT, CDR2 YENEEA. This CDR3 contains 15 residues.

J is TRBJ2-7 and V is TRBV7-2, with D hard to call. Trimming shortened V by 8 bases and J by 0 bases, and 14 bases separated the two germline ends. Germline V gene data show CDR1 as SGHTA and CDR2 as FQGNSA. There are 14 residues in the CDR3. The CDR3 DNA reads TGTGCCAGCGCCCGAGCTTCTCTCTCCTACGAGCAGTACTTC. Amino acid sequence: CASARASLSYEQYF.

J is TRBJ1-2 and V is TRBV5-1; 10 positions match TRBD1. The CDR3 is 16 residues long. CDR1 is SGHRS and CDR2 is YFSETQ in the germline V gene. The trim removed 2 bases at V and 8 bases at J, leaving 12 bases unmatched. CDR3 amino acids: CASSFYRDRGGEGYTF. For the CDR3, the DNA is TGCGCCAGCAGCTTTTACAGGGACAGGGGCGGGGAAGGCTACACCTTC.

V is TRBV5-5 and J is TRBJ1-2; a possible D gene is TRBD1 (6 bases). Germline V CDR1 and CDR2: SGHKS, YYEKEE (reference sequence). V lost 3 bases and J 7 bases, leaving 16 bases between the germline ends. The CDR3 is made up of 14 amino acids. DNA of the CDR3: TGTGCCAGCAGCTATGGACAGCCATCGGGTGGCTACACCTTC. It yields the protein CASSYGQPSGGYTF.

The V call is TRBV5-4, the J call TRBJ1-2, with 9 bases identical to TRBD1. The CDR3 sequence is 15 residues long. Germline loops: CDR1 SGHNT, CDR2 YYREEE (reference sequence). The V gene end was trimmed by 4 bases and the J gene end by 8 bases; junction bases not matched to a gene: 12. The DNA of the CDR3 is TGTGCCAGCAGCCCCGACGGACAGGGGCTAGAAGGCTACACCTTC. This translates into CASSPDGQGLEGYTF.

This clone was seen once. The chain employs TRBV28 and TRBJ2-1, with TRBD2 matching over 7 bases. The germline gives CDR1 MDHEN, CDR2 SYDVKM. V dropped 8 bases and J dropped 3; count of bases not matched to a gene: 22. This CDR3 is built from 19 residues. CDR3 DNA: TGTGCCAGCTGTAGTTTAGCGGGCCAGGCCTGGTCCGGCTACAATGAGCAGTTCTTC. The encoded protein is CASCSLAGQAWSGYNEQFF.

The CDR3 region is CASSLLAASYEQYF. CDR3 DNA sequence: TGTGCCAGTAGTTTACTAGCGGCCAGCTACGAGCAGTACTTC. V and J are TRBV19 and TRBJ2-7, with 8 bases fitting TRBD2. The CDR3 contains 14 residues. Germline V gives CDR1 LNHDA, CDR2 SQIVND (reference sequence). V trimming: 5 bases; J trimming: 3 bases; junction bases outside the gene matches: 6.

This clone was detected only a few times. The rearrangement joins TRBV7-3 to TRBJ1-5, with 9 bases that match TRBD1. The CDR3 contains 15 residues. Germline V gene data show CDR1 as SGHTA and CDR2 as FQGTGA. Trimming took 5 bases from V and 6 from J; bases not matched to a gene: 8. The CDR3 sequence is CASSHPGQGRQPQHF. The DNA of the CDR3 is TGTGCCAGCAGCCACCCGGGACAGGGACGTCAGCCCCAGCATTTT. Based on the CDR3 plus reference TRBV7-3 and TRBJ1-5, the full variable domain is GAGVSQTPSNKVTEKGKYVELRCDPISGHTALYWYRQSLGQGPEFLIYFQGTGAADDSGLPNDRFFAVRPEGSVSTLKIQRTERGDSAVYLCASSHPGQGRQPQHFGDGTRLSIL.

The chain links TRBV5-8 to TRBJ1-6, with TRBD1 as a possible D gene (6 bases). CDR1 SGHTS and CDR2 YDEGEE come from the germline V gene. V was cut by 4 bases and J by 7 bases, with 15 bases left in between. The CDR3 contains 15 residues. The CDR3: CASSTHRDGNSPLHF. CDR3 nucleotide sequence: TGTGCCAGCAGCACGCACAGGGACGGCAATTCACCCCTCCACTTT.

V is TRBV28 and J is TRBJ2-3; 12 positions match TRBD2. V was pared by 3 bases and J by 3 bases, with 1 base of the junction left unmatched. Per germline, CDR1 MDHEN and CDR2 SYDVKM. This CDR3 is built from 15 residues. As DNA, the CDR3 is TGTGCCAGCAGTTTGACTAGCGGGAGAACAGATACGCAGTATTTT. Its translation is CASSLTSGRTDTQYF.

The chain couples TRBV7-2 to TRBJ1-2; no reliable D call. The CDR3 is 15 residues long. CDR1 is SGHTA and CDR2 is FQGNSA in the germline V gene. The V gene lost 2 bases and the J gene lost 2 bases, with 12 bases spanning the gap. CDR3 loop: CASSLIAEGNYGYTF. The CDR3 DNA sequence: TGTGCCAGCAGCTTAATTGCCGAGGGAAACTATGGCTACACCTTC.

This clone has more than one count but fewer than ten. The J gene is TRBJ1-1, the V gene TRBV6-5, with 7 nucleotides matching TRBD1. CDR3 length: 15 amino acids. Trimming cost V 1 base and J 7 bases; bases outside gene matches: 9. Germline CDR1 is MNHEY and CDR2 is SVGAGI. The CDR3 reads CASSYFRQGDGEAFF. DNA of the CDR3: TGTGCCAGCAGTTACTTCCGACAGGGCGATGGTGAAGCTTTCTTT.

The chain recombines TRBV5-1 with TRBJ2-7; 9 bases are a match to TRBD1. J lost 5 bases, V lost 2 bases, and 5 bases had no gene match. Germline CDR1 is SGHRS and CDR2 is YFSETQ. The CDR3 loop spans 14 amino acids. The CDR3 here is CASSFGGTGNEQYF. The CDR3 DNA reads as TGCGCCAGCAGCTTTGGAGGGACAGGGAACGAGCAGTACTTC.

The chain couples TRBV4-3 to TRBJ2-7; 10 bases align to TRBD2. V lost 4 bases to trimming and J lost 7 bases; unmatched junction nucleotides: 7. Germline V gene sequence: CDR1 LGHNA, CDR2 YSLEER. The CDR3 has 14 residues. As DNA, the CDR3 is TGCGCCAGCAGCCGAGTAGCGGGGGGTTATGAGCAGTACTTC. Residues: CASSRVAGGYEQYF.

This chain links TRBV15 with TRBJ2-5; D unresolved. Germline CDR1 LNHNV, CDR2 YYDKDF (reference sequence). The CDR3 spans 13 residues. The germline V and J ends were trimmed by 1 base and 4 bases, with 7 bases remaining between them. CDR3 coding DNA: TGTGCCACCAGCAGAGTATCCGGAGAGACCCAGTACTTC. It yields the protein CATSRVSGETQYF.

This clone appeared a single time. The chain links TRBV7-8 to TRBJ2-1, with D possibly TRBD1 on 6 matching bases. V was cut by 5 bases and J by 2 bases, with 16 bases left in between. Germline V gives CDR1 SGHVS, CDR2 FQNEAQ. CDR3 size: 16 residues. The DNA of the CDR3 is TGTGCCAGCAGCCCCCCAGGGGTCCGAGCCTACAATGAGCAGTTCTTC. Its translation: CASSPPGVRAYNEQFF. Filled out from reference TRBV7-8 and TRBJ2-1, the complete variable domain reads GAGVSQSPRYKVAKRGQDVALRCDPISGHVSLFWYQQALGQGPEFLTYFQNEAQLDKSGLPSDRFFAERPEGSVSTLKIQRTQQEDSAVYLCASSPPGVRAYNEQFFGPGTRLTVL.

The chain combines TRBV10-3 with TRBJ1-1; D gene unclear. V was cut by 10 bases and J by 3 bases, with 15 bases left in between. This CDR3 comprises 13 residues. Germline V gene sequence: CDR1 ENHRY, CDR2 SYGVKD. The CDR3 is CATEGRMDTEAFF. CDR3 nucleotides: TGTGCCACGGAGGGAAGGATGGACACTGAAGCTTTCTTT.

This chain connects TRBV7-2 to TRBJ2-7; tentative D call: TRBD2 (6 bases). The CDR3 contains 12 residues. Germline CDR1 reads SGHTA; CDR2 reads FQGNSA. Trimming pared 5 bases from V and 7 bases from J, leaving 12 bases between. The CDR3 spells CASSPLGLEQYF. In DNA, the CDR3 is TGTGCCAGCAGCCCCCTCGGACTAGAGCAGTACTTC.

The rearrangement links TRBV28 to TRBJ2-1, with D possibly being TRBD1 (6 bases). V lost 5 bases and J 8 bases, leaving 19 bases between the germline ends. The CDR3 extends over 15 amino acids. Germline lookup yields CDR1 MDHEN and CDR2 SYDVKM. In DNA form, the CDR3 reads TGTGCCAGCAGTCTAAATAGGGGGAGTATAGATGAGCAGTTCTTC. Protein product: CASSLNRGSIDEQFF. Variable domain in full (rest from reference TRBV28 and TRBJ2-1): DVKVTQSSRYLVKRTGEKVFLECVQDMDHENMFWYRQDPGLGLRLIYFSYDVKMKEKGDIPEGYSVSREKKERFSLILESASTNQTSMYLCASSLNRGSIDEQFFGPGTRLTVL.

The V and J genes are TRBV28 and TRBJ1-2, with no clear D. In germline, CDR1 is MDHEN, CDR2 SYDVKM. Between the trimmed V and J ends, which lost 10 bases and 2 bases, there was a span of 14 bases. CDR3 length: 13 residues. The CDR3 DNA is TGTGCCATCCTAGACGGAAGGAACTATGGCTACACCTTC. It encodes CAILDGRNYGYTF.

V is TRBV18 and J is TRBJ2-3; TRBD2 is a possible D gene (5 bases). Trimming left V 4 bases short and J 1 base short, with 15 bases between. Germline values: CDR1 KGHSH, CDR2 LQKENI. This CDR3 region has 16 residues. The CDR3 DNA follows: TGTGCCAGCTCACGAAGAACGGGGTCTGGCACAGATACGCAGTATTTT. It encodes CASSRRTGSGTDTQYF.

The rearrangement links TRBV5-1 to TRBJ2-5, with 7 bases lining up with TRBD1. This CDR3 has 13 residues. After removal of 2 bases from V and 4 bases from J, the junction contained 2 bases not matched to a gene. Germline V gene sequence: CDR1 SGHRS, CDR2 YFSETQ. The CDR3 DNA sequence: TGCGCCAGCAGCTTACACAGGGGAGAGACCCAGTACTTC. Protein product: CASSLHRGETQYF.

V is TRBV28 and J is TRBJ2-2, with a tentative D call TRBD2 (5 bases). Germline V lookup: CDR1 MDHEN, CDR2 SYDVKM. V lost 7 bases and J 4 bases, leaving 10 bases between the germline ends. The CDR3 consists of 13 residues. CDR3 in amino acids: CASIDGVTGELFF. In nucleotides, the CDR3 is TGTGCCAGCATAGACGGGGTCACCGGGGAGCTGTTTTTT.

The chain links TRBV4-1 to TRBJ2-1; 10 bases are a match to TRBD2. The germline V gene encodes CDR1 MGHRA and CDR2 YSYEKL. Trimming took 4 bases from V and 9 from J; bases not matched to a gene: 9. The CDR3 is 15 amino acids. The CDR3: CASSRSSGREPEQFF. In DNA form, the CDR3 reads TGCGCCAGCAGCCGGTCAAGCGGGAGGGAACCTGAGCAGTTCTTC.

In this sample, this clone turned up once. The chain is built from TRBV5-4 and TRBJ2-2; 7 bases are shared with TRBD1. J gave up 6 bases and V 4 bases, and 6 bases lay outside the gene matches. CDR1 is SGHNT, CDR2 YYREEE, per germline (reference sequence). The CDR3 spans 14 residues. CDR3 amino acids: CASSHRQGPGELFF. The CDR3 DNA reads as TGTGCCAGCAGCCACAGACAGGGCCCCGGGGAGCTGTTTTTT.